This T cell receptor (beta chain) derives from a study of cytomegalovirus exposure and HLA in healthy donors (dated by TCRdb to 2016 to 2017). Background on the whole study: According to an earlier analysis of a few hundred of the donors, about 170 million T cells yielded 90 million to 140 million unique TCR beta sequences and roughly 280 Gb of sequence data. An early release that covered more than 550 HLA-typed donors contained about 300 gigabases of sequencing data and tens of millions of unique TCR sequences. Of the approximately 400 genotyped donors, 65% to 90% were placed in the genetic ancestry cluster associated with self-reported Caucasian donors. The aim of the study was to test whether cataloging public T cell receptors could identify signatures of past pathogen exposure. The T cell repertoires of 670 or so subjects were profiled by immunosequencing and related to cytomegalovirus serostatus. In addition to the first cohort of several hundred subjects, a separate validation cohort of 130 or so different subjects was used. High-throughput TCR immunosequencing, statistical association of individual TCRs with disease status, and machine learning were combined to predict cytomegalovirus infection status. A later analysis re-examined previously published TCR beta repertoires from more than 550 donors and added high-resolution HLA genotyping to investigate patterns of TCR occurrence. The later analysis used no new phenotypic data to find candidate immune exposures, relying instead on TCR beta sequences and their occurrence across donors. In an earlier analysis of roughly 600 of the donors, high-throughput TCR beta sequencing was used to judge whether each TCR beta V gene segment behaved as functional or pseudogenic. Donor age, sex, ethnicity and CMV serostatus were collected together with the repertoire data. A later genetic analysis used genome-wide SNP genotypes for 398 of the 666 donors, treating that subset as a discovery cohort. Every repertoire in the discovery cohort had been generated on one and the same sequencing platform. HLA typing included class I and class II loci at four-digit resolution. The number of typed donors differed by locus: about 629-630 for A, B, C, DRB1 and DQB1; 500 to 550 for DQA1; 606 for DPA1; and about 450 for DPB1. Five DR-DQ haplotypes were treated as single units for association and clustering because of strong linkage in the cohort. On average, 235,054 unique TCR beta nucleotide sequences were sequenced per donor among 398 genotyped donors of the cohort, with roughly 19% of those sequences being non-productive. The investigation overall reported the following: Compared with equally common non-associated chains, HLA-associated TCR beta chains in a later analysis were more clonally expanded and had lower generation probabilities. An earlier analysis of approximately 590 of the donors showed that most TCR beta V segments appeared in productive rearrangements either about 87% or about 30% of the time, which broadly matched IMGT annotations. In a later analysis, some 18,000 TCR beta sequences were associated with specific HLA alleles at a false discovery rate of 0.05. A few of the identified cytomegalovirus-associated TCR beta chains were confirmed in vitro to be specific for cytomegalovirus antigens. The classifier was reported to diagnose cytomegalovirus status with high specificity and sensitivity in both the original cohort and the validation cohort. According to the authors, the approach could potentially be generalized to other disease states and immunological phenotypes. In the study, 150 to 200 TCR beta chains were listed as associated with cytomegalovirus. According to a later analysis, parvovirus B19, influenza, CMV and Epstein-Barr virus appeared linked to several top co-occurrence clusters. Presence/absence analyses assumed roughly uniform sequencing depth across donors, an assumption that may not hold. A cluster of highly shared sequence variants was judged likely to be a technical artifact of the sequencing pipeline. A further reported finding was that TCR beta sequences accurately predicted the HLA-A and HLA-B alleles for most subjects in the first cohort. Because HLA typing was missing for some donors at each locus, association tests included only the typed subset. A later analysis found that TCR association rates varied across HLA loci, with DRB1 alleles showing the most associated TCRs and HLA-C alleles the fewest. Strong co-occurrence of HLA alleles, especially DR and DQ, made assigning TCR associations to individual alleles difficult. The only immune exposure information available for the cohort was CMV serostatus. According to a later genetic analysis, donors in an Asian-associated ancestry cluster had fewer N-insertions in productive TCRs than the approximately 610-donor mean. Linkage disequilibrium might explain the correlated functional status among segregating V segments, but an unknown experimental factor could not be excluded. Most TCR sequences were observed very rarely across donors, whereas some public TCRs were present in many individuals. V-gene and J-gene trimming of TCR beta chains was associated with a missense DCLRE1C variant in a later genetic analysis, and the association was replicated in an independent cohort. In this cohort, only TCR beta chains were sequenced, and detectable features were limited by the absence of alpha or paired-chain data. In a later analysis, most CMV-associated TCR beta chains were found to appear HLA-restricted, with HLA associations seemingly driven largely by CMV exposure. Because the 87-base-pair reads could not distinguish some IMGT-functional V segments, including TRBV6-2 and TRBV6-3, those segments were excluded. Because counts were too low, more than 15 rarely observed V segments, including chromosome 9 orphons, were excluded from the earlier analysis of 500 to 700 of the donors.

Turning to this clone: This receptor's antigen is unknown. The sample holds no much larger clone one base away, and base qualities are not on file.

Preparation of the library involved the immunoSEQ multiplex PCR assay. For the multiplex PCR, a mixture combining 60 forward primers for TCR Vbeta segments and 13 reverse primers for TCR Jbeta segments was used. Amplification of the CDR3 region of rearranged TCR beta genes was performed with a multiplex PCR assay on genomic DNA. The Illumina HiSeq System was used to sequence the amplified TCR beta libraries as 87-base-pair reads. The authors' pipeline ran thus. A later analysis tallied around 80 million unique TCR beta chains across the 600 to 700 repertoires, and about 12 million of those chains were shared by two or more donors. Raw reads were error-corrected and collapsed into unique sequences by a nearest-neighbor algorithm in which closely related sequences were merged to remove PCR and sequencing errors. V, D and J gene segments were assigned by aligning CDR3 sequences to IMGT reference sequences. Each retained sequence needed at least a six-nucleotide match to both a V gene segment and a J gene segment. A rearrangement counted as productive if the CDR3 had no stop codons and remained in frame with V and J, and every other rearrangement counted as non-productive. Following IMGT convention, CDR3 was defined as the stretch from the second conserved V-encoded cysteine to the conserved J-encoded phenylalanine. The earlier analysis of 500 to 600 of the donors excluded sequences that lacked an unambiguous match to a single V gene segment. An earlier analysis of a few hundred of the donors called V segments functional above 56.7% productive rearrangements and segregating when the between-donor standard deviation exceeded 5%. A statistical classification framework was built to diagnose cytomegalovirus status from the catalog of TCR beta chain sequences. A later analysis assigned V and J genes by comparing TCR nucleotide sequences with IMGT/GENE-DB human TR gene sequences. In a later analysis, CDR3 sequences and most-parsimonious VDJ recombination scenarios were assigned using the TCRdist pipeline. In a later analysis, each TCR beta chain was defined by its CDR3 amino acid sequence together with its V-gene family, and reads without a unique V-gene family were excluded. A later analysis removed 550 to 700 highly shared, low-generation-probability nucleotide sequences to deal with suspected cross-contamination and a sequencing artifact. In a later analysis, a clonal expansion index was calculated for each public chain from normalized within-repertoire ranks of inferred template counts. In a later analysis, generation probabilities were computed using a VDJ recombination model fitted to out-of-frame rearrangements, and the results were checked against IGoR. In a later analysis, TCR-TCR, TCR-HLA and TCR-CMV co-occurrence was scored with hypergeometric tests, and a repertoire-size bias correction was applied to TCR pairs. False discovery rates were estimated in a later analysis by permuting HLA or CMV assignments 20 times. A later analysis grouped co-occurring TCRs with DBSCAN, adding TCRdist sequence similarity when clustering within HLA-allele-positive subsets. Repertoires with fewer than 30,000 or more than 120,000 public chains, plus five repertoires with anomalous nucleotide sharing, were excluded from co-occurrence clustering. TCRdb holds this immuneACCESS table with in-frame rearrangements only. Some clones are missing; in checked studies, unresolved V genes explain under half, and the rest has no known cause. The V and J calls and clone size were taken over from that table, and D and trimming were inferred from the DNA. Counted in this sample were some 120,000 clones; roughly 88% of them appeared once. Clones ranked in the top ten supply 2.5% to 3.5% of the sample.

The cohort comprised some 730 healthy bone marrow donors. At the time of sampling, every cohort member was nominally healthy, though immune exposures that went unrecorded were likely present. The donor was CMV seropositive and was included in the group of some 290 seropositive cohort members. Every donor gave a peripheral blood sample, and the peripheral blood mononuclear cells from that sample were used for TCR beta sequencing. The Qiagen DNeasy Blood Extraction Kit was used to extract genomic DNA from the blood cell samples. CDR1 SGHNT and CDR2 YYREEE were looked up in the germline V gene (reference sequence). The V and J ends are trimmed by 4 bases and 6 bases, leaving 13 bases between them. The CDR3 holds 13 amino acids from the cysteine to the phenylalanine. Only CDR3 DNA is held: 39 bases, read in frame from base 1.

This clonotype originated in a young woman in good health and CMV-seropositive. What was sequenced was PBMCs. The receptor chain draws on TRBV5-4 and TRBJ1-1; the D gene is possibly TRBD1, with 6 bases matching. The CDR3 region has the sequence CASSPQGGPEAFF. In nucleotides, the sequence is TGTGCCAGCAGCCCACAGGGTGGCCCTGAAGCTTTCTTT.